This T cell receptor (beta chain) was sequenced in a study of cytomegalovirus exposure and HLA in healthy donors. Overall study findings and caveats: The study put 150 or so TCR beta chains on its list as cytomegalovirus-associated.

PCR primers comprised 60 Vbeta and 13 Jbeta primers. TCRdb's copy holds only in-frame clones and misses some; the assay was immunoSEQ multiplex PCR. The repertoire has some 84,000 clones, around four fifths of them found once; the top ten carry about 1.9%. Germline V CDR1 and CDR2: SGHRS, YFSETQ. This CDR3 contains 15 residues. With 4 bases clipped from V and 3 bases from J, the junction kept 10 bases outside the gene matches. For this clone: Its matching antigen is unknown.

This TCR was sampled from a boy aged 5-17 years in good health and CMV-seronegative. The source material was PBMCs. This chain connects TRBV5-1 to TRBJ2-7, with 7 bases identical to TRBD1. The CDR3: CASSQTPGQNYEQYF. DNA for the CDR3: TGCGCCAGCAGCCAAACTCCGGGACAGAACTACGAGCAGTACTTC.